This T cell receptor beta chain was observed in a study of T cells after yellow fever vaccination. Looking at the study overall: Libraries from low-cell-number fractions were prepared with the SMART-Seq v4 Ultra Low Input RNA kit.

In TCRdb, the 5' RACE reads were re-called with MiXCR into one record per CDR3 protein. The sample yields roughly 68,000 distinct CDR3 sequences, approximately 7% seen once. Study-level findings and limits: Most clones from primary vaccination were detected again post-booster (approximately 96% CD4, about 88% CD8).

This clonotype was picked up a small number of times. Its antigen is as yet unknown. In germline, CDR1 is MNHEY, CDR2 SMNVEV (reference sequence). The CDR3 length is 13 residues. V dropped 4 bases and J dropped 5 bases, with 8 bases sitting between them. The gene calls are TRBV27 and TRBJ2-2, with TRBD1 as a possible D gene (6 bases). This TCR was recovered from a man aged 18 to 30 who received the YFV17D yellow fever vaccine. This sample comprised CD8+ T cells sorted from PBMCs, obtained about 49 days after the first yellow fever vaccination. The CDR3 here is CASSSGETGELFF. CDR3 sequence (DNA): TGTGCCAGCAGTTCAGGGGAAACCGGGGAGCTGTTTTTT.